What follows are 17 T cell receptor beta chains derived from one specimen sequenced in a study of T cell changes during pregnancy in multiple sclerosis. Assay: immunoSEQ multiplex PCR; the TCRdb copy retains only in-frame clones and omits some. The sample records around 73,000 clones, almost 95% being singletons. The source was peripheral blood, collected in the third trimester of pregnancy. The receptor source for this set is a female donor in good health, enrolled as a control in a pregnancy study.

The V gene is TRBV28, the J gene TRBJ1-1; TRBD1 matches 9 bases. The CDR3 runs to 14 residues. The V gene end was trimmed by 6 bases and the J gene end by 1 base; junction bases not matched to a gene: 3. The germline gives CDR1 MDHEN, CDR2 SYDVKM. This chain's CDR3 is CASSMGQGNTEAFF. The CDR3 coding sequence is TGTGCCAGCAGCATGGGACAGGGGAACACTGAAGCTTTCTTT.

In this sample, this clone turned up once. This chain uses TRBV27 with TRBJ2-7; 7 positions match TRBD2. The CDR3 extends over 15 amino acids. Germline CDR1 and CDR2: MNHEY and SMNVEV (reference sequence). The ends lost 2 bases at V and 4 bases at J; junction bases unmatched: 8. The CDR3 loop reads CASSLGSSGTYEQYF. The CDR3 DNA follows: TGTGCCAGCAGTTTAGGGTCTAGCGGAACTTACGAGCAGTACTTC.

The chain links TRBV5-6 to TRBJ2-7, with D possibly TRBD2 on 5 matching bases. The CDR3 has 15 amino acids. Deletions cut 2 bases from V and 8 bases from J, with 20 bases between. Germline V CDR1 and CDR2: SGHDT, YYEEEE. CDR3 coding DNA: TGTGCCAGCAGCTTCTTGAGGGTCCTTGCTGGCAAGCAGTACTTC. Translating it yields CASSFLRVLAGKQYF. Looking up the rest from reference TRBV5-6 and TRBJ2-7 gives the full variable domain: DAGVTQSPTHLIKTRGQQVTLRCSPKSGHDTVSWYQQALGQGPQFIFQYYEEEERQRGNFPDRFSGHQFPNYSSELNVNALLLGDSALYLCASSFLRVLAGKQYFGPGTRLTVT.

For this clone: The DNA is omitted, as the CDR3 cannot be located on it reliably, and the CDR3 follows TCRdb's listing. The chain is built from TRBV28 and TRBJ1-1; TRBD1, the D gene given by the table, was not confirmed from the DNA. Germline CDR1 is MDHEN and CDR2 is SYDVKM. The CDR3 spans 12 amino acids, including both terminal residues. The CDR3 protein is CASSVATGIVFF.

The V and J genes are TRBV28 and TRBJ2-7; 11 bases match TRBD2. Germline loops: CDR1 MDHEN, CDR2 SYDVKM. There are 15 residues in the CDR3. Trimming at V came to 6 bases and at J to 1 base, leaving 5 bases not matched to a gene. CDR3 bases: TGTGCCAGCAGCCATAGCGGGAGGGTGTCCTACGAGCAGTACTTC. Translating it yields CASSHSGRVSYEQYF.

This sequence joins TRBV6-1 and TRBJ1-2, with D possibly TRBD1 on 6 matching bases. Deletions cut 6 bases from V and 6 bases from J, with 11 bases between. The CDR3 length is 12 residues. Per germline, CDR1 MNHNS and CDR2 SASEGT. The CDR3 sequence: CASRVSGDGYTF. CDR3 bases: TGTGCCAGCAGGGTCTCAGGGGATGGCTACACCTTC.

J is TRBJ2-2 and V is TRBV7-9, with a possible D match to TRBD1 (5 bases). CDR3 length: 14 amino acids. The germline gives CDR1 SEHNR, CDR2 FQNEAQ (reference sequence). Trimming took off 11 bases at V and 0 bases at J, with 13 bases between the two ends. The CDR3: CALRGHTNTGELFF. CDR3 DNA: TGTGCCCTCCGTGGACATACGAACACCGGGGAGCTGTTTTTT.

V usage is TRBV19 and J usage is TRBJ1-5, with TRBD1 matching 9 bases. The CDR3 runs 15 residues. From germline, CDR1 is LNHDA and CDR2 SQIVND (reference sequence). The V gene end was trimmed by 7 bases and the J gene end by 3 bases; junction bases not matched to a gene: 7. The CDR3 DNA reads TGTGCCAGTACCATCGGGACAGGGTTCAATCAGCCCCAGCATTTT. It is translated as CASTIGTGFNQPQHF.

The rearrangement joins TRBV29-1 to TRBJ1-3, with unresolved D. Trimming removed 1 base at V and 4 bases at J, with 14 bases between. Germline V gene lookup returns CDR1 SQVTM and CDR2 ANQGSEA. CDR3 length: 15 residues. As DNA, the CDR3 is TGCAGCGTTGAAGCTTGGGAGTCTTACGGAAACACCATATATTTT. This translates into CSVEAWESYGNTIYF.

The genes are TRBV11-2 and TRBJ2-7; 7 nucleotides align to TRBD1. The J segment lost 2 bases and the V segment lost 0 bases, leaving 4 bases of the junction unmatched. The CDR3 runs 15 residues. Per the germline V gene, CDR1 is SGHAT and CDR2 is FQNNGV. The CDR3 spells CASSLENRGAYEQYF. The DNA of the CDR3 is TGTGCCAGCAGCTTAGAAAACAGGGGCGCCTACGAGCAGTACTTC.

The rearrangement links TRBV4-3 to TRBJ1-3; D is ambiguous. The V and J ends lost 1 base and 0 bases respectively, with 7 bases between them. The CDR3 has 15 amino acids. Germline CDR1 LGHNA, CDR2 YSLEER. CDR3 in amino acids: CASSQAQDSGNTIYF. CDR3 DNA sequence: TGCGCCAGCAGCCAAGCCCAGGACTCTGGAAACACCATATATTTT.

The chain carries TRBV30 and TRBJ1-2; D is possibly TRBD1 (5 bases). The length of the CDR3 is 12 residues. Germline CDR1 GTSNPN, CDR2 SVGIG (reference sequence). Trimming removed 0 bases from V and 5 bases from J, with 7 bases in between. The CDR3, as DNA: TGTGCCTGGAGTGTAGGGGCTTATGGCTACACCTTC. Amino acid sequence: CAWSVGAYGYTF. The full variable domain, completed using reference TRBV30 and TRBJ1-2, is SQTIHQWPATLVQPVGSPLSLECTVEGTSNPNLYWYRQAAGRGLQLLFYSVGIGQISSEVPQNLSASRPQDRQFILSSKKLLLSDSGFYLCAWSVGAYGYTFGSGTRLTVV.

A single count supports this clone. The chain links TRBV19 to TRBJ2-1; 12 bases agree with TRBD1. The CDR3 contains 14 residues. The germline CDR1 and CDR2 sequences are LNHDA and SQIVND (reference sequence). V gave up 7 bases and J gave up 10 bases; unmatched junction bases: 8. The CDR3 is CASTPGQGAWEQFF. CDR3 in DNA: TGTGCCAGTACTCCGGGACAGGGGGCCTGGGAGCAGTTCTTC.

The rearrangement joins TRBV9 to TRBJ2-1; 8 positions agree with TRBD2. This CDR3 is 16 amino acids long. Germline loops: CDR1 SGDLS, CDR2 YYNGEE. Unmatched junction bases numbered 6, after V lost 4 bases and J lost 0 bases. CDR3 loop: CASSPRGGSSYNEQFF. In DNA, the CDR3 is TGTGCCAGCAGCCCCCGCGGGGGGAGCTCCTACAATGAGCAGTTCTTC.

The chain uses TRBV29-1 and TRBJ1-2, with D uncertain. The CDR3 sequence is 14 residues long. Germline CDR1 SQVTM, CDR2 ANQGSEA. Trimming cost V 2 bases and J 5 bases, with 15 bases left between them. The CDR3 region is CSVEWMGRNYGYTF. The CDR3 DNA follows: TGCAGCGTTGAATGGATGGGCAGGAATTATGGCTACACCTTC.

This clone occurred once. V gene TRBV4-1 combines with J gene TRBJ2-1; 8 nucleotides agree with TRBD2. Germline assignment: CDR1 MGHRA and CDR2 YSYEKL. The CDR3 is made up of 14 amino acids. The trim removed 8 bases at V and 3 bases at J, leaving 6 bases unmatched. The CDR3 sequence: CASSGLANYNEQFF. CDR3 bases: TGCGCCAGCTCCGGACTAGCAAACTACAATGAGCAGTTCTTC.

The chain carries TRBV5-1 and TRBJ1-4; weak D call: TRBD1 (5 bases). V was cut by 4 bases and J by 7 bases, with 14 bases left in between. CDR3 length: 14 amino acids. Germline CDR1 SGHRS, CDR2 YFSETQ. The CDR3 here is CASSPTASSEKLFF. CDR3 DNA sequence: TGCGCCAGCAGCCCGACAGCGTCGTCTGAAAAACTGTTTTTT.